A single sample is the source of the 27 T cell receptor beta chains below, sequenced in a study of blood T cells in healthy people across ages. Then a second PCR, running roughly 6 to 11 cycles, was carried out with a sample-barcoded 5' primer and a J-beta primer mix. TCRdb re-derived calls from the 5' RACE reads in MiXCR, one entry per CDR3 protein. The profile covers roughly 1.9 million distinct CDR3 sequences, with 39% appearing a single time and roughly 23% taken by the ten largest. The sequenced sample was blood. The receptors come from a human donor in good health.

This sequence joins TRBV20-1 and TRBJ1-2; no definite D call. Germline CDR1 reads DFQATT; CDR2 reads SNEGSKA (reference sequence). Trimming pared 3 bases from V and 4 bases from J, leaving 12 bases between. The CDR3 length is 13 residues. The CDR3 sequence is CSAREVTGYGYTF. CDR3 nucleotide sequence: TGCAGTGCTAGGGAAGTTACGGGCTATGGCTACACCTTC.

This chain connects TRBV7-9 to TRBJ2-7; TRBD1 might be the D (6 bases). The CDR3 contains 14 residues. Trimming shortened V by 5 bases and J by 3 bases, and 14 bases separated the two germline ends. Germline V gene sequence: CDR1 SEHNR, CDR2 FQNEAQ (reference sequence). CDR3 protein: CASSGWTESYEQYF. CDR3 bases: TGTGCCAGCAGCGGATGGACAGAGAGCTACGAGCAGTACTTC.

The chain carries TRBV20-1 and TRBJ1-2; D not resolved. Germline loops: CDR1 DFQATT, CDR2 SNEGSKA (reference sequence). Trimming cost V 0 bases and J 10 bases, with 12 bases left between them. The CDR3 consists of 12 residues. The CDR3: CSARDSRDPYTF. CDR3 in DNA: TGCAGTGCTAGAGATAGTAGGGATCCCTACACCTTC.

The chain employs TRBV27 and TRBJ2-3; D is perhaps TRBD2 (6 bases). CDR1 MNHEY and CDR2 SMNVEV come from the germline V gene (reference sequence). There are 15 residues in the CDR3. Deletions cut 5 bases from V and 3 bases from J, with 15 bases between. The CDR3, as DNA: TGTGCCAGCAGTAACAGCATCGGGGGTACAGATACGCAGTATTTT. Its translation is CASSNSIGGTDTQYF.

J is TRBJ2-1 and V is TRBV4-2; no definite D call. In germline, CDR1 is LGHNA, CDR2 YNFKEQ. V lost 0 bases, J lost 6 bases, and 9 bases lay in between. The CDR3 spans 14 residues. The CDR3 bases are TGTGCCAGCAGCCAAGATGGCAGCATCAATGAGCAGTTCTTC. Its protein product is CASSQDGSINEQFF.

In DNA, the CDR3 is TGCAGTGCTTCCGCTACAGTCCAACTAAATTCACCCCTCCACTTT. It specifies CSASATVQLNSPLHF. The V gene is TRBV20-1, the J gene TRBJ1-6, with D unclear. Germline loops: CDR1 DFQATT, CDR2 SNEGSKA (reference sequence). This CDR3 has 15 residues. Trimming took off 5 bases at V and 7 bases at J, with 18 bases between the two ends.

With respect to this clonotype: The junction departs from germline at one end; a sequencing error may be responsible. The rearrangement uses TRBV7-2 and TRBJ1-6; D gene uncertain. The germline V gene has CDR1 SGHTA and CDR2 FQGNSA. CDR3 size: 14 residues. CDR3 sequence reads: CASMTSSYISPLHF. The CDR3 nucleotides read TGTGCCAGCATGACCAGCTCCTATATTTCACCCCTCCACTTT.

This clonotype is a singleton in its sample. This chain links TRBV2 with TRBJ2-3; TRBD1 aligns across 11 bases. V shed 6 bases and J 0 bases; nucleotides not matched to a gene: 5. Germline V CDR1 and CDR2: SNHLY, FYNNEI. The CDR3 contains 16 residues. The CDR3 loop reads CASSGTGGVSTDTQYF. The CDR3 nucleotides read TGTGCCAGCAGCGGGACAGGGGGTGTTAGCACAGATACGCAGTATTTT.

This clonotype was seen only a few times. The genes are TRBV9 and TRBJ2-1; D is possibly TRBD1 or TRBD2 (5 bases each). Germline CDR1 is SGDLS and CDR2 is YYNGEE. V gave up 1 base and J gave up 6 bases, with 14 bases separating them. CDR3 length: 15 amino acids. As DNA, the CDR3 is TGTGCCAGCAGCGTAAACCCCGGGACGCCCAATGAGCAGTTCTTC. Protein sequence: CASSVNPGTPNEQFF.

At least ten counts were recorded for this clonotype. V and J are TRBV7-7 and TRBJ2-5, with 8 nucleotides matching TRBD2. V shed 1 base, J shed 1 base, and the junction held 5 bases outside the gene matches. The germline V gene has CDR1 SSHAT and CDR2 FNYEAQ (reference sequence). The CDR3 runs to 16 residues. In nucleotides, the CDR3 is TGTGCCAGCAGCTTAGGAGCGGGGGCTTTCCAAGAGACCCAGTACTTC. It encodes CASSLGAGAFQETQYF.

The chain carries TRBV4-1 and TRBJ2-7, with a weak D call TRBD2 (5 bases). CDR3 size: 15 residues. Germline values: CDR1 MGHRA, CDR2 YSYEKL. The V and J ends lost 3 bases and 2 bases respectively, with 14 bases between them. CDR3 amino acids: CASSQDPSGTYEQYF. The CDR3 DNA is TGCGCCAGCAGCCAGGATCCTTCGGGGACCTACGAGCAGTACTTC.

There are a few counts of this clonotype. V is TRBV6-5 and J is TRBJ2-7, with a weak D call TRBD1 (6 bases). This CDR3 comprises 13 residues. Trimming stripped 7 bases from V and 5 bases from J, with 15 bases between. Germline V gene lookup returns CDR1 MNHEY and CDR2 SVGAGI. This chain's CDR3 is CASKSTGFHEQYF. As DNA, the CDR3 is TGTGCCAGCAAATCCACAGGGTTCCACGAGCAGTACTTC.

The V call is TRBV7-9, the J call TRBJ2-3, with a tentative D call TRBD1 (6 bases). V was pared by 5 bases and J by 7 bases, with 22 bases between. The CDR3 spans 16 residues. Germline CDR1 reads SEHNR; CDR2 reads FQNEAQ (reference sequence). CDR3 coding DNA: TGTGCCAGCAGCCATGGACAGTCCCAGGATATGTATACGCAGTATTTT. Translation: CASSHGQSQDMYTQYF.

This clonotype came up a few times. The V call is TRBV11-2, the J call TRBJ2-5; the D is unclear. The tail of the sequence fits TRBJ2-7 better, so the J call may be wrong. The V gene's germline CDR1 is SGHAT and CDR2 FQNNGV. The CDR3 is made up of 13 amino acids. The CDR3: CASSLGLEYEQYF. The CDR3 DNA reads as TGTGCCAGCAGCTTAGGTCTCGAATACGAGCAGTACTTC.

There are a few counts of this clonotype. The chain carries TRBV12-3 or TRBV12-4 and TRBJ1-1, with D unclear. V was pared by 9 bases and J by 0 bases, with 14 bases between. The CDR3 totals 14 residues. CDR3 sequence reads: CASRTAIMNTEAFF. In DNA form, the CDR3 reads TGTGCCAGTAGGACGGCTATCATGAACACTGAAGCTTTCTTT.

This clonotype turned up a few times. This sequence joins TRBV7-2 and TRBJ1-1, with unresolved D. In germline, CDR1 is SGHTA, CDR2 FQGNSA. The CDR3 covers 12 residues. V gave up 6 bases and J gave up 4 bases, with 9 bases separating them. CDR3 coding DNA: TGTGCCAGCAGTTTTTCCAGCACTGAAGCTTTCTTT. Encoded protein: CASSFSSTEAFF.

The J gene is TRBJ1-1, the V gene TRBV4-3, with 11 bases aligning to TRBD1. V dropped 2 bases and J dropped 11; count of bases not matched to a gene: 13. CDR3 length: 16 residues. The V gene's germline CDR1 is LGHNA and CDR2 YSLEER. Here the CDR3 reads CASSQQKIGQGASAFF. The CDR3 nucleotides are TGCGCCAGCAGCCAACAAAAAATTGGACAGGGGGCGTCGGCTTTCTTT.

This chain connects TRBV4-2 to TRBJ2-4, with 7 bases identical to TRBD1. V shed 0 bases, J shed 8 bases, and the junction held 19 bases outside the gene matches. Germline V gene lookup returns CDR1 LGHNA and CDR2 YNFKEQ. The CDR3 runs to 19 residues. The CDR3: CASSQDGAAGGSRWDIQYF. In DNA form, the CDR3 reads TGTGCCAGCAGCCAAGATGGCGCCGCAGGGGGATCGCGCTGGGACATTCAGTACTTC.

Points on this clonotype: A read error is possible here, since a much larger clone lies one base away. Written as DNA, the CDR3 is TGCGCCAGCAGCTTATCGGGGAGCGGGGTCAGCTATGGCTACACCTTC. Protein sequence: CASSLSGSGVSYGYTF. The chain joins TRBV5-1 to TRBJ1-2; no definite D call. The CDR3 contains 16 residues. Germline V gene sequence: CDR1 SGHRS, CDR2 YFSETQ. Trimming cost V 2 bases and J 4 bases, with 18 bases left between them.

The rearrangement uses TRBV20-1 and TRBJ2-2; 7 bases line up with TRBD2. Germline V gene sequence: CDR1 DFQATT, CDR2 SNEGSKA (reference sequence). The CDR3 totals 14 residues. V lost 2 bases, J lost 5 bases, and 5 bases stayed unmatched. The CDR3 DNA sequence: TGCAGTGCTAGAAATGGGCGGGGGACCGGGGAGCTGTTTTTT. Protein sequence: CSARNGRGTGELFF.

The chain uses TRBV12-3 or TRBV12-4 and TRBJ2-1; D remains ambiguous. The V gene lost 5 bases and the J gene lost 4 bases, with 12 bases spanning the gap. The CDR3 spans 14 residues. CDR3 amino acids: CASSPSLRYNEQFF. DNA of the CDR3: TGTGCCAGCAGTCCCAGTTTAAGATACAATGAGCAGTTCTTC.

The J gene is TRBJ2-2, the V gene TRBV14, with no clear D. In germline, CDR1 is SGHDN, CDR2 FVKESK. V was clipped by 4 bases and J by 6 bases, with 12 bases between them. The length of the CDR3 is 14 residues. The CDR3 nucleotides are TGTGCCAGCAGCCGGGCCTCCTGGTCCGGGGAGCTGTTTTTT. Its translation: CASSRASWSGELFF.

This rearrangement joins TRBV7-9 to TRBJ1-2, with D unresolved. Trimming stripped 3 bases from V and 1 base from J, with 27 bases between. The CDR3 runs 20 residues. Germline loops: CDR1 SEHNR, CDR2 FQNEAQ (reference sequence). In DNA form, the CDR3 reads TGTGCCAGCAGCTTCCCGGGAGGGCCAATGCATCGCGGGGTTAACTATGGCTACACCTTC. Protein product: CASSFPGGPMHRGVNYGYTF.

The rearrangement joins TRBV10-3 to TRBJ1-1; the D is unclear. This CDR3 contains 12 residues. Germline values: CDR1 ENHRY, CDR2 SYGVKD. V lost 6 bases to trimming and J lost 5 bases, with 10 bases between them. In nucleotides, the CDR3 is TGTGCCATCAGCCTTTTAGGAACTGAAGCTTTCTTT. Translation gives CAISLLGTEAFF.

This clonotype came up a few times. This chain uses TRBV20-1 with TRBJ1-1, with 8 nucleotides matching TRBD1. Germline assignment: CDR1 DFQATT and CDR2 SNEGSKA (reference sequence). The CDR3 totals 12 residues. V shed 6 bases, J shed 5 bases, and the junction held 5 bases outside the gene matches. The CDR3 sequence is CSATGGGTEAFF. Here the CDR3 DNA reads TGCAGTGCCACAGGGGGTGGAACTGAAGCTTTCTTT.

The chain carries TRBV20-1 and TRBJ1-1, with no clear D. CDR3 length: 14 amino acids. Trimming removed 0 bases from V and 3 bases from J, with 11 bases in between. CDR1 and CDR2 from the germline V gene are DFQATT and SNEGSKA (reference sequence). The CDR3 sequence: CSARDPARDTEAFF. Here the CDR3 DNA reads TGCAGTGCTAGAGATCCAGCGCGGGACACTGAAGCTTTCTTT.

The chain recombines TRBV11-2 with TRBJ2-5; D perhaps matches TRBD2 (5 bases). V was cut by 5 bases and J by 11 bases, with 21 bases left in between. In germline, CDR1 is SGHAT, CDR2 FQNNGV. This CDR3 has 14 amino acids. CDR3 in DNA: TGTGCCAGCAGCCCCATCAAAGGCACGAGGGAGCAGTACTTC. Translation gives CASSPIKGTREQYF.